This TCR beta chain stems from a study of memory CD8 T cells in hepatitis C reinfection. Study-wide background: Chronic HCV followed reinfection in a couple of donors who cleared primary infection. HCV reinfection meant a positive HCV RNA test after two negative tests at least 60 days apart. Between 55 and 20 weeks before reinfection detection, pre-reinfection samples were drawn.

Trimming shortened V by 7 bases and J by 1 base, and 11 bases separated the two germline ends. The CDR3 is made up of 14 amino acids. Germline V lookup: CDR1 PRHDT, CDR2 FYEKMQ (reference sequence). Sample time point: pre-reinfection, 55 to 20 weeks before reinfection detection. TCR sequencing was done directly ex vivo on sorted cells, without expansion in vitro. People who inject drugs from Montreal's HEPCO study were the donors. The method was immunoSEQ multiplex PCR; TCRdb's version includes in-frame clones alone and lacks a portion of them. Here the sample spans 50,000 or so clones, under 90% being singletons.

Sample: naive CD8+ T cells sorted from blood. The chain couples TRBV13 to TRBJ2-1, with D perhaps TRBD2 (5 bases). This sequence originates from a man aged 18 to 29 with hepatitis C virus infection. In DNA, the CDR3 is TGTGCCAGCATCCGGGAAGGTTCCTACAATGAGCAGTTCTTC. It specifies CASIREGSYNEQFF.